This section outlines one T cell receptor beta chain sequence together with its context. The sample belongs to a study of blood T cell repertoires in COVID-19. Whole-study context: Acute-phase and convalescent COVID-19 samples originated in the United States, Italy and Spain. The analysed material was cDNA or gDNA that came from T cells, B-cell-depleted T cells, or PBMCs.

CDR1 is SGHDN, CDR2 FVKESK, per germline. V was trimmed by 1 base and J by 8 bases, leaving 14 bases between them. The CDR3 consists of 15 residues. It was during active infection that Seattle patients were enrolled and then longitudinally followed. Per the original data handling: Amplifying reference gene primers gave estimates of nucleated cell counts. Libraries were prepared by immunoSEQ multiplex PCR; TCRdb keeps only in-frame clonotypes and omits some of them. V and J calls and clone size are given by that table; D and trimming were obtained from the DNA. This table has under 350,000 clones, 90% appearing once.

The specimen sequenced was peripheral blood. The TCR was taken from a woman aged 25 to 39 with COVID-19, enrolled during active disease. This rearrangement joins TRBV14 to TRBJ1-4, with D perhaps matching TRBD1 (5 bases). The CDR3 reads CASSQVGREEEKLFF. The CDR3 DNA follows: TGTGCCAGCAGCCAAGTTGGCAGGGAGGAAGAAAAACTGTTTTTT. Looking up the rest from reference TRBV14 and TRBJ1-4 gives the full variable domain: EAGVTQFPSHSVIEKGQTVTLRCDPISGHDNLYWYRRVMGKEIKFLLHFVKESKQDESGMPNNRFLAERTGGTYSTLKVQPAELEDSGVYFCASSQVGREEEKLFFGSGTQLSVL.